This is a list of T cell receptor beta chains from one sample in a study of blood T cell repertoires in COVID-19. This table comes from immunoSEQ multiplex PCR, and its TCRdb copy is limited to in-frame clones, with some not included. Here the sample spans 220,000 or so clones, approximately 81% being singletons. Sequenced input: peripheral blood. These receptor sequences come from a man between 25 and 39 years old with active or convalescent COVID-19. Each CDR3 is given with its conserved first and last residue. Each record gives: CDR3 length, clone size, J gene, D gene, V gene, CDR3 protein, CDR3 DNA. A D gene is named only where the DNA matches it firmly. Expanded clones get a size class; other rows say once, few or many, or leave the size out.

>18|-|TRBJ1-1|-|TRBV7-9
CASRSSPRVSNLGTEAFF
TGTGCCAGCAGGTCCTCCCCGAGGGTTTCAAATCTGGGCACTGAAGCTTTCTTT
>15|once|TRBJ1-1|-|TRBV4-3
CASSQDGGQSTEAFF
TGCGCCAGCAGCCAAGATGGAGGGCAGAGCACTGAAGCTTTCTTT
>15|-|TRBJ1-5|-|TRBV5-1
CASSLGDYSNQPQHF
TGCGCCAGCAGCTTGGGCGATTATAGCAATCAGCCCCAGCATTTT
>16|-|TRBJ2-7|-|TRBV30
CAWSVLVTGKDTEQYF
TGTGCCTGGAGTGTACTCGTAACCGGAAAGGACACCGAGCAGTACTTC
>15|few|TRBJ1-2|TRBD1|TRBV9
CASSVTGTGAYGYTF
TGTGCCAGCAGCGTCACCGGGACAGGAGCCTATGGCTACACCTTC
>13|-|TRBJ2-5|-|TRBV28
CASSLTEQETQYF
TGTGCCAGCAGTTTAACGGAGCAAGAGACCCAGTACTTC
>15|-|TRBJ2-1|TRBD2|TRBV5-4
CASSLRLAVYNEQFF
TGTGCCAGCAGCTTACGACTAGCGGTATACAATGAGCAGTTCTTC
>12|-|TRBJ1-2|-|TRBV29-1
CSVVRGYYGYTF
TGCAGCGTTGTAAGAGGGTATTATGGCTACACCTTC
>18|-|TRBJ2-2|-|TRBV21-1
CASSLRTSGGEGTGELFF
TGTGCCAGCAGCCTCCGGACTAGCGGGGGGGAAGGGACCGGGGAGCTGTTTTTT
>16|-|TRBJ2-7|TRBD1|TRBV6-4
CASMTTSGTGLYEQYF
TGTGCCAGCATGACCACAAGTGGGACAGGATTATACGAGCAGTACTTC
>15|-|TRBJ1-3|-|TRBV9
CASSVNTASGNTIYF
TGTGCCAGCAGCGTAAATACAGCCTCTGGAAACACCATATATTTT
>13|-|TRBJ1-2|TRBD1|TRBV7-9
CASSPGQPYGYTF
TGTGCCAGCAGCCCGGGACAGCCCTATGGCTACACCTTC
>13|-|TRBJ1-2|-|TRBV12-3/TRBV12-4
CASTLRVNYGYTF
TGTGCCAGCACCCTTCGGGTAAACTATGGCTACACCTTC
>12|-|TRBJ1-1|-|TRBV30
CAWSPTGTEAFF
TGTGCCTGGAGTCCCACAGGGACTGAAGCTTTCTTT
>13|-|TRBJ1-2|TRBD1|TRBV12-3/TRBV12-4
CASSYGDRRGYTF
TGTGCCAGCAGCTACGGGGACAGGCGTGGCTACACCTTC
>13|-|TRBJ1-2|TRBD1|TRBV3-1/TRBV3-2
CASRHRGNYGYTF
TGTGCCAGCAGGCACAGGGGTAACTATGGCTACACCTTC
>13|few|TRBJ1-6|TRBD1|TRBV5-5
CASSWTGSSPLHF
TGTGCCAGCAGCTGGACAGGGTCATCACCCCTCCACTTT
>15|-|TRBJ1-2|TRBD1|TRBV4-2
CASSQVRGQGGGYTF
TGTGCCAGCAGCCAAGTAAGGGGACAGGGTGGTGGCTACACCTTC
>17|-|TRBJ2-7|TRBD2|TRBV6-2/TRBV6-3
CASSPIAGTRYPYEQYF
TGTGCCAGCAGCCCTATAGCGGGGACGAGGTATCCCTACGAGCAGTACTTC
>15|few|TRBJ1-6|TRBD1|TRBV5-1
CASSPGQGLNSPLHF
TGCGCCAGCAGCCCCGGACAGGGGCTTAATTCACCCCTCCACTTT
>13|-|TRBJ1-4|-|TRBV7-2
CASSLVYGEKLFF
TGTGCCAGCAGCTTAGTCTACGGTGAAAAACTGTTTTTT
>14|few|TRBJ1-1|-|TRBV5-1
CASSKEGGKVEAFF
TGCGCCAGCAGCAAGGAAGGGGGAAAGGTTGAAGCTTTCTTT
>15|-|TRBJ1-5|TRBD1|TRBV3-1/TRBV3-2
CASSLGTAANQPQHF
TGTGCCAGCAGCCTGGGGACAGCCGCAAATCAGCCCCAGCATTTT
>15|many|TRBJ2-5|-|TRBV5-6
CASRPLTLEAETQYF
TGTGCCAGCAGACCGCTAACCTTAGAAGCGGAGACCCAGTACTTC
>14|once|TRBJ1-5|TRBD1|TRBV19
CASSTGDGSQPQHF
TGTGCCAGTAGCACAGGGGATGGGAGTCAGCCCCAGCATTTT
>13|-|TRBJ1-2|-|TRBV30
CAWTDRINYGYTF
TGTGCCTGGACCGACAGGATTAACTATGGCTACACCTTC
>15|few|TRBJ1-1|-|TRBV28
CASSSSVVGNTEAFF
TGTGCCAGCAGCTCCTCCGTGGTCGGGAACACTGAAGCTTTCTTT
>15|-|TRBJ2-2|TRBD1|TRBV30
CAWSRGQARTGELFF
TGTGCCTGGAGTCGGGGACAGGCCCGGACCGGGGAGCTGTTTTTT
>11|once|TRBJ1-2|-|TRBV28
CASSHSYGYTF
TGTGCCAGCAGTCATTCCTATGGCTACACCTTC
>15|-|TRBJ2-2|-|TRBV7-2
CASSSDGLSNGELFF
TGTGCCAGCAGCTCGGACGGACTATCTAACGGGGAGCTGTTTTTT
>12|-|TRBJ2-7|-|TRBV18
CASSPNALEQYF
TGTGCCAGCTCCCCTAACGCCCTCGAGCAGTACTTC
>16|-|TRBJ1-2|-|TRBV30
CAWTGWGAITNYGYTF
TGTGCCTGGACCGGATGGGGCGCGATAACTAACTATGGCTACACCTTC
>15|once|TRBJ2-1|TRBD1|TRBV9
CASSVGGQGASEQFF
TGTGCCAGCAGCGTTGGGGGACAGGGGGCGAGTGAGCAGTTCTTC
>13|-|TRBJ1-1|-|TRBV6-5
CASTPAGNTEAFF
TGTGCCAGCACCCCCGCAGGGAACACTGAAGCTTTCTTT
>17|few|TRBJ2-6|-|TRBV6-4
CASSAPLQGSGANVLTF
TGTGCCAGCAGTGCCCCACTCCAGGGTTCTGGGGCCAACGTCCTGACTTTC
>16|-|TRBJ1-2|-|TRBV6-1
CASSVLTGTFNYGYTF
TGTGCCAGCAGTGTCTTGACAGGCACTTTCAACTATGGCTACACCTTC
>13|-|TRBJ2-5|-|TRBV28
CASSLGRGETQYF
TGTGCCAGCAGTTTAGGGCGAGGGGAGACCCAGTACTTC
>16|-|TRBJ1-4|-|TRBV7-2
CASSLGGPLAGEKLFF
TGTGCCAGCAGCTTAGGCGGACCTCTTGCGGGTGAAAAACTGTTTTTT
>13|-|TRBJ1-5|-|TRBV12-3/TRBV12-4
CASRREGVQPQHF
TGTGCCAGCAGGAGGGAGGGGGTTCAGCCCCAGCATTTT
>14|-|TRBJ1-5|-|TRBV10-1
CASSEDRFGQPQHF
TGCGCCAGCAGTGAGGACAGGTTCGGTCAGCCCCAGCATTTT
>14|-|TRBJ2-2|TRBD1|TRBV12-5
CASGGGQVHGELFF
TGTGCTAGTGGCGGCGGACAGGTCCACGGGGAGCTGTTTTTT
>15|-|TRBJ1-1|TRBD1|TRBV19
CASSLRGQGSTEAFF
TGTGCCAGTAGTCTCCGAGGACAGGGCTCAACTGAAGCTTTCTTT
>17|-|TRBJ1-3|TRBD1|TRBV2
CASSDNYRGSAGNTIYF
TGTGCCAGCAGTGACAATTACAGGGGCAGCGCTGGAAACACCATATATTTT
>15|once|TRBJ1-6|-|TRBV6-5
CASSLQGGRDSPLHF
TGTGCCAGCAGCCTTCAAGGAGGAAGGGATTCACCCCTCCACTTT
>17|-|TRBJ2-1|TRBD2|TRBV5-4
CASSSYLRGGRANEQFF
TGTGCCAGCAGCTCCTACCTGCGTGGCGGGAGGGCCAATGAGCAGTTCTTC
>15|-|TRBJ1-4|TRBD1|TRBV4-3
CASRKRGQGNEKLFF
TGCGCCAGCAGGAAAAGGGGACAGGGGAATGAAAAACTGTTTTTT
>12|-|TRBJ1-1|-|TRBV7-2
CASSPQGSEAFF
TGTGCCAGCAGTCCACAGGGATCTGAAGCTTTCTTT
>14|-|TRBJ2-7|TRBD1|TRBV11-2
CASSYRGDSYEQYF
TGTGCCAGCAGCTACAGGGGGGATAGTTACGAGCAGTACTTC
>16|-|TRBJ2-3|TRBD2|TRBV28
CASSAPGASGGAVAYF
TGTGCCAGCAGCGCCCCAGGAGCTAGCGGGGGGGCAGTGGCGTATTTT
>14|-|TRBJ1-3|-|TRBV28
CASRTAPKRNTIYF
TGTGCCAGCAGGACAGCCCCGAAAAGGAACACCATATATTTT
>15|-|TRBJ1-5|TRBD1|TRBV2
CASSPRDRGSQPQHF
TGTGCCAGCAGTCCCCGGGACAGGGGAAGTCAGCCCCAGCATTTT
>15|-|TRBJ2-7|TRBD2|TRBV19
CASSITSGGSYEQYF
TGTGCCAGTAGTATCACTAGCGGAGGCTCCTACGAGCAGTACTTC
>13|-|TRBJ2-5|-|TRBV6-5
CASRKSREEAQYF
TGTGCCAGCAGAAAGTCGAGGGAAGAGGCCCAGTACTTC
>16|few|TRBJ2-2|TRBD2|TRBV5-1
CASSLGLAVNTGELFF
TGCGCCAGCAGCTTGGGTCTAGCGGTGAACACCGGGGAGCTGTTTTTT